The clone carrying this T cell receptor beta chain turned up a few times. The source of the sample is a study of response to subunit inactivated influenza vaccine. TCRdb reprocessed the RT-PCR reads with MiXCR, giving one entry per CDR3 protein. Found here are fewer than 600,000 distinct CDR3 sequences, around 7.7% of them singletons; the top ten hold 10% to 15%. The CDR3 is made up of 14 amino acids. V was pared by 5 bases and J by 0 bases, with 8 bases between. The chain joins TRBV12-3 or TRBV12-4 to TRBJ1-3, with D unresolved. The receptor's source is a man in his fifties or sixties who received an inactivated influenza vaccine. Specimen: PBMCs from blood, collected roughly 24 months after vaccination. In DNA, the CDR3 is TGTGCCAGCAGTACGACGAGCTCTGGAAACACCATATATTTT. Its protein is CASSTTSSGNTIYF.